The 15 T cell receptor beta chains in this list originate from one sample, sequenced in a study of blood T cell repertoires in COVID-19. The protocol was immunoSEQ multiplex PCR, while the TCRdb copy is restricted to in-frame clones and leaves out a portion. The table includes about 240,000 clones, approximately 84% detected once. The sample consisted of PBMCs or T cells enriched from blood (not recorded which). These receptor sequences come from a woman aged 40-49 years with acute COVID-19.

The CDR3 DNA follows: TGCGCCAGCAGTGAGAATCTAGCGGGGTACAATGAGCAGTTCTTC. As protein: CASSENLAGYNEQFF. The rearrangement links TRBV10-1 to TRBJ2-1, with TRBD2 matching over 9 bases. The CDR3 runs 15 residues. The germline gives CDR1 WNHNN, CDR2 SYGVQD (reference sequence). The trim removed 2 bases at V and 4 bases at J, leaving 3 bases unmatched.

The sample holds a few counts of this clone. V and J are TRBV5-1 and TRBJ2-7, with 8 positions matching TRBD2. Germline loops: CDR1 SGHRS, CDR2 YFSETQ. Trimming cost V 0 bases and J 6 bases; bases outside gene matches: 8. There are 15 residues in the CDR3. CDR3 protein: CASSLEASGSREQYF. CDR3 coding DNA: TGCGCCAGCAGCTTGGAGGCTAGCGGGTCTCGCGAGCAGTACTTC. Drawing the rest from reference TRBV5-1 and TRBJ2-7, the complete variable domain is KAGVTQTPRYLIKTRGQQVTLSCSPISGHRSVSWYQQTPGQGLQFLFEYFSETQRNKGNFPGRFSGRQFSNSRSEMNVSTLELGDSALYLCASSLEASGSREQYFGPGTRLTVT.

The chain combines TRBV4-2 with TRBJ1-1; 9 positions match TRBD1. Unmatched junction bases numbered 11, after V lost 7 bases and J lost 8 bases. Per the germline V gene, CDR1 is LGHNA and CDR2 is YNFKEQ. This CDR3 spans 14 amino acids. DNA of the CDR3: TGTGCCAGCACCAACCACAGGGGGCTTGGAGAAGCTTTCTTT. As protein: CASTNHRGLGEAFF.

The CDR3 here is CSVARGNEQFF. CDR3 nucleotide sequence: TGCAGCGTTGCAAGGGGGAATGAGCAGTTCTTC. This chain links TRBV29-1 with TRBJ2-1, with D possibly TRBD1 on 6 matching bases. Per germline, CDR1 SQVTM and CDR2 ANQGSEA. The CDR3 extends over 11 amino acids. The V end was cut by 4 bases, the J end by 7 bases, with 8 bases between.

The J gene is TRBJ1-4, the V gene TRBV25-1; D is uncertain. Germline V gene sequence: CDR1 MGHDK, CDR2 SYGVNS. V lost 1 base to trimming and J lost 0 bases, with 12 bases between them. This CDR3 spans 17 amino acids. CDR3 nucleotides: TGTGCCAGCAGTGAATCCTCCCTCGGGGCAACTAATGAAAAACTGTTTTTT. Protein sequence: CASSESSLGATNEKLFF.

This chain uses TRBV21-1 with TRBJ1-5; the listed D gene, TRBD1, was not tested against the DNA. TRBV21-1 is a pseudogene. The CDR3 runs 16 residues. The CDR3 loop reads CASSKMGQSSDQPQHF. As DNA, the CDR3 is TGTGCCAGCAGCAAAATGGGACAAAGCAGCGATCAGCCCCAGCATTTT.

The chain recombines TRBV2 with TRBJ2-7, with 11 bases aligning to TRBD2. V lost 3 bases and J lost 3; bases outside the gene matches: 4. Germline lookup yields CDR1 SNHLY and CDR2 FYNNEI. The length of the CDR3 is 15 residues. Here the CDR3 reads CASSETSGVLYEQYF. The CDR3 DNA follows: TGTGCCAGCAGTGAGACTAGCGGGGTTCTCTACGAGCAGTACTTC.

This clone has more than one count but fewer than ten. DNA for the CDR3: TGTGCCTGTACGAGTCTGCGGGAGTATGAGCAGTTCTTC. Its translation: CACTSLREYEQFF. The genes are TRBV30 and TRBJ2-1, with TRBD2 matching 7 bases. Germline V CDR1 and CDR2: GTSNPN, SVGIG (reference sequence). V lost 6 bases to trimming and J lost 8 bases; unmatched junction nucleotides: 10. The CDR3 has 13 residues.

The chain is built from TRBV11-3 and TRBJ2-2; D might be TRBD1 (5 bases). Trimming cost V 5 bases and J 0 bases, with 13 bases left between them. The germline CDR1 and CDR2 sequences are SGHNT and YENEEA. This CDR3 contains 16 residues. The CDR3 is CASSPRWGSNTGELFF. For the CDR3, the DNA is TGTGCCAGCAGCCCTAGATGGGGCTCGAACACCGGGGAGCTGTTTTTT.

The chain has TRBV6-4 and TRBJ2-1, with D unclear. CDR1 and CDR2 from the germline V gene are MRHNA and SNTAGT. The CDR3 extends over 14 amino acids. V lost 3 bases and J 2 bases, leaving 8 bases between the germline ends. The DNA of the CDR3 is TGTGCCAGCAGTGAGAGCGCGGCCTACAATGAGCAGTTCTTC. It translates to CASSESAAYNEQFF.

The V call is TRBV5-1, the J call TRBJ2-6, with no clear D. Germline V gene lookup returns CDR1 SGHRS and CDR2 YFSETQ. The V and J ends lost 1 base and 2 bases respectively, with 4 bases between them. The CDR3 loop spans 14 amino acids. This CDR3 reads CASSLNTGANVLTF. CDR3 bases: TGCGCCAGCAGCTTGAATACTGGGGCCAACGTCCTGACTTTC.

The chain uses TRBV3-1 (or the pseudogene TRBV3-2) and TRBJ2-1; TRBD2 matches at 9 bases. The CDR3 contains 17 residues. Trimming took 0 bases from V and 5 from J; bases not matched to a gene: 8. Germline CDR1 reads LGHDT; CDR2 reads YNNKEL (reference sequence). DNA for the CDR3: TGTGCCAGCAGCCAAGATGCAGCGGGAGGCCGGCACAATGAGCAGTTCTTC. Amino acids: CASSQDAAGGRHNEQFF.

Worth noting for this clone: This same CDR3 is encoded by further DNA sequences in the sample. The chain is built from TRBV5-4 and TRBJ2-1; 7 bases map to TRBD1. Germline CDR1 reads SGHNT; CDR2 reads YYREEE (reference sequence). Unmatched junction bases numbered 1, after V lost 1 base and J lost 6 bases. This CDR3 contains 13 residues. This CDR3 is CASSLTGVNEQFF. For the CDR3, the DNA is TGTGCCAGCAGCTTGACAGGGGTCAATGAGCAGTTCTTC.

V is TRBV29-1 and J is TRBJ2-1; D is possibly TRBD2 (5 bases). The CDR3 is 13 amino acids. Germline values: CDR1 SQVTM, CDR2 ANQGSEA. Trimming stripped 6 bases from V and 7 bases from J, with 16 bases between. CDR3 nucleotide sequence: TGCAGCGTGTGGGAAGGGAGCCCGAATGAGCAGTTCTTC. Amino acids: CSVWEGSPNEQFF.

As to this clone: One end of the junction varies from germline; a read error may be responsible. This chain connects TRBV7-7 to TRBJ2-1; D might be TRBD2 (5 bases). The V gene's germline CDR1 is SSHAT and CDR2 FNYEAQ (reference sequence). The CDR3 consists of 15 residues. The CDR3 sequence is CASSPLVGVDNEQFF. The CDR3 DNA reads as TGTGCTAGCAGCCCCTTGGTGGGAGTCGACAATGAGCAGTTCTTC.